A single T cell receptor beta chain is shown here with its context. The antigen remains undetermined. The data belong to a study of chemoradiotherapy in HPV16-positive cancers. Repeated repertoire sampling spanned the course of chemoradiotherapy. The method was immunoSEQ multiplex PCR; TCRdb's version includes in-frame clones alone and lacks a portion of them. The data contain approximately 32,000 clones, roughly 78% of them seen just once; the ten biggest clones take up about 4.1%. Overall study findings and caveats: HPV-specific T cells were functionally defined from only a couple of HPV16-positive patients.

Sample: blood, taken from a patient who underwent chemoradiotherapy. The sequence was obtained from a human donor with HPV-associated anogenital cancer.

DNA of the CDR3: TGTGCCAGTAGTCGGACAGGGTGGAATGAAAAACTGTTTTTT. It specifies CASSRTGWNEKLFF. This chain joins TRBV19 and TRBJ1-4; 8 bases align to TRBD1. CDR1 is LNHDA, CDR2 SQIVND, per germline (reference sequence). Germline trimming cut 5 bases from V and 5 bases from J; bases unmatched to any gene: 4. The CDR3 has 14 residues.